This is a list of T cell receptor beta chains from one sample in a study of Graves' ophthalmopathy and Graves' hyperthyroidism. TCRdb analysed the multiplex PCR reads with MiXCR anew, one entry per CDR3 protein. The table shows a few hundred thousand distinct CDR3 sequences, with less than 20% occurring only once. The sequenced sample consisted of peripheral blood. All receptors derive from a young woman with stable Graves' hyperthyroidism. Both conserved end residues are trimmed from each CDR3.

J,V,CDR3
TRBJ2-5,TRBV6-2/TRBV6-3,ASSPGLAGETQY
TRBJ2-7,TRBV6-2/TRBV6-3,ASSPRDRGIYEQY
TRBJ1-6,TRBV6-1,ASTVGNSPLH
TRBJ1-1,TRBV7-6,ASSSKLSDRNTEAF
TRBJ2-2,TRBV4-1,ASSQGGVGTGELF
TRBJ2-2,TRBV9,ASSRLIRGTGELF
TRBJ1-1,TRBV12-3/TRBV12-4,ASSFDVSRSTEAF
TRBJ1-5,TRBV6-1,ASSVAGPSNQPQH
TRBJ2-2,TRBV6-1,ASRLTYSTGELF
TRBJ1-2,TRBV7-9,ASSRDRLNYGYT
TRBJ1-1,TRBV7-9,ASSFPGHLNTEAF
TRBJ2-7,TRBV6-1,ASSAPGLAGGSYEQY
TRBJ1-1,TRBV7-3,ASSLNGAGTEAF
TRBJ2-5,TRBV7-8,ASSISGGALETQY
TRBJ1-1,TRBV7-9,ASSLAVGNTEAF
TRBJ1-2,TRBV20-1,SASKAGQAQNYGYT
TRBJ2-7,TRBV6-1,ASSRGTGDYEQY
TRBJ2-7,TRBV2,ASSYRTQDGGPY
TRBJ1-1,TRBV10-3,AISVGQGSAGEAF
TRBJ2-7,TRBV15,ATSRAYYEQY
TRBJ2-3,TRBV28,ASSELVGTSGGDTQY
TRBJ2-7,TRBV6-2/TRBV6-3,ASSHRTSRNEQY
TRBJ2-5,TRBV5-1,ASSFLGQGYQETQY
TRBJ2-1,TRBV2,ASSERTDEQF
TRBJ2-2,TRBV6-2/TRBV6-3,ASRTGGNTGELF
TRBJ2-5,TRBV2,ASSGPGGGETQY
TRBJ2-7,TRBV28,ASSTQGGLKQYEQY
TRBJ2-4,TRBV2,AGAGEAKNIQY
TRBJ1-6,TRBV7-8,ASSRSRVVESPLH
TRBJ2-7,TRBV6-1,ASSEWTGGYEQY
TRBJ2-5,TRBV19,ASSELGQAGGAQY
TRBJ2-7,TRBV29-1,SVGASGGYEQY
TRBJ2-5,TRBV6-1,ASSERDLAQETQY
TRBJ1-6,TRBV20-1,SGRGRLNSPLH
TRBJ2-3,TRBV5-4,ASSLEWEDSTDTQY
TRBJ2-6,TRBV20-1,SARDRNSGANVLT
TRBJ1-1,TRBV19,ASTHQGVGAF
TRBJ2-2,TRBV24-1,ATSGAGDHTGELF
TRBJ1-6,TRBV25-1,ATRGGGNSPLH
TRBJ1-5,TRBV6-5,ASSYRRGDDQPQH
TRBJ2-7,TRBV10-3,AISESRGNYEQY
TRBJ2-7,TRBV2,ASSEGRFSYEQY
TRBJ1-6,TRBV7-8,ASSLVGPSSSYNSPLH
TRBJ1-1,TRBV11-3,ASSLSPQRSRTEAF
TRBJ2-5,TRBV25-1,ASTTSGGETQY
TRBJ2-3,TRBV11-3,ASSLSSGTDTQY
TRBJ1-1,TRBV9,ASRRDATNTEAF
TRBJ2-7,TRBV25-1,ASSESGTGDYEQY
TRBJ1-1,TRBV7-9,ASSLQEELQAF
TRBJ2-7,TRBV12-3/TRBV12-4,ASSLDSDEQY
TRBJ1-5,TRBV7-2,ASSRPSSNQPQH
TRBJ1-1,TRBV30,AWDGGTEAF
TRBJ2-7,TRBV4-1,ASSQAQSYEQY
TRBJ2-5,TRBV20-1,SAGSGGAQETQY
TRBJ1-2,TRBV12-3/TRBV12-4,ASSGDSLDYGYT